Sequencing of this TCR beta chain was carried out in a study of graft-versus-host responses after intestinal transplantation. Study as a whole: Following induction with anti-thymocyte globulin, all recipients were given tacrolimus and steroids for three to four years. Study results and limitations: GvH clones occurred in recipient marrow; some first appeared in ileum or blood. Allografts from individuals with graft-donor T cell macrochimerism displayed high graft-versus-host to host-versus-graft clonal ratios.

About this clone: What it binds is not known.

The CDR3 is 16 residues long. V was clipped by 7 bases and J by 10 bases, with 23 bases between them. Germline loops: CDR1 LNHDA, CDR2 SQIVND (reference sequence). Data came from immunoSEQ multiplex PCR; TCRdb stores just in-frame clones and leaves some out. The sample has tens of thousands of clones, approximately 93% seen once. The source is a human patient who received an intestinal transplant, so some T cells may come from the graft donor. Sequenced material: PBMCs, taken 156 days after intestinal transplant. This rearrangement joins TRBV19 to TRBJ1-6; tentative D call: TRBD1 (6 bases). The CDR3 DNA sequence: TGTGCCAGTAATCCATCGGGGGGACACGCCGGATCACCCCTCCACTTT. Its protein product is CASNPSGGHAGSPLHF.